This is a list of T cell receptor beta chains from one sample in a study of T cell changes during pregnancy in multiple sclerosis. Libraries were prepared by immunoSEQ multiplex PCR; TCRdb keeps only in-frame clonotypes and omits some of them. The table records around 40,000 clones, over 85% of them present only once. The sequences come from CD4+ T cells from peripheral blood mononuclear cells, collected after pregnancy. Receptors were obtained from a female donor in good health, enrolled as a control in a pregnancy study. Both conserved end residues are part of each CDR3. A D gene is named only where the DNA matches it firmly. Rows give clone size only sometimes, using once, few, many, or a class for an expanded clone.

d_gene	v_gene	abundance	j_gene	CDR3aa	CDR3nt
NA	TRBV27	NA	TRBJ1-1	CASSPREGMNTEAFF	TGTGCCAGCAGTCCTCGGGAAGGTATGAACACTGAAGCTTTCTTT
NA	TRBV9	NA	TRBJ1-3	CASSVTGLGNTIYF	TGTGCCAGCAGCGTCACAGGGTTAGGAAACACCATATATTTT
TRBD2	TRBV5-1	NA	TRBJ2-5	CASSLMASGPQETQYF	TGCGCCAGCAGCTTGATGGCTAGCGGGCCCCAAGAGACCCAGTACTTC
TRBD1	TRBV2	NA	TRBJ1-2	CASRDRGSYYYGYTF	TGTGCCAGCAGGGACAGGGGGTCGTATTACTATGGCTACACCTTC
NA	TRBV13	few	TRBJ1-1	CASRGRLNTEAFF	TGTGCCAGCAGGGGGCGGTTGAACACTGAAGCTTTCTTT
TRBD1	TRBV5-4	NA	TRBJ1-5	CASSLQGFNQPQHF	TGTGCCAGCAGCCTACAGGGGTTCAATCAGCCCCAGCATTTT
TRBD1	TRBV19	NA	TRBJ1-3	CASSIRTGPSGNTIYF	TGTGCCAGTAGTATTCGGACAGGGCCATCTGGAAACACCATATATTTT
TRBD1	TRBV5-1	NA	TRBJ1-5	CASSLGGQGLDQPQHF	TGCGCCAGCAGCTTGGGGGGACAGGGATTGGATCAGCCCCAGCATTTT
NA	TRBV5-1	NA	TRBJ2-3	CASSLTATMGQYF	TGCGCCAGCAGCTTGACCGCGACAATGGGGCAGTATTTT
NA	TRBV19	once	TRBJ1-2	CASSIRGYGYTF	TGTGCCAGTAGTATACGAGGCTATGGCTACACCTTC
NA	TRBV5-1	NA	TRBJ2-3	CASSLALDTQYF	TGCGCCAGCAGCTTGGCCCTAGATACGCAGTATTTT
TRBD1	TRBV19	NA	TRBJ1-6	CASRDRVFNSPLHF	TGTGCCAGTAGGGACAGGGTGTTCAATTCACCCCTCCACTTT
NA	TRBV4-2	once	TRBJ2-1	CASSQEEYNEQFF	TGTGCCAGCAGCCAAGAGGAGTACAATGAGCAGTTCTTC
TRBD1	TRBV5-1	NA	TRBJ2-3	CASSLAGTGTDTQYF	TGCGCCAGCAGCTTGGCCGGGACAGGGACAGATACGCAGTATTTT
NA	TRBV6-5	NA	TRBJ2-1	CASSYTGGTYNEQFF	TGTGCCAGCAGTTACACGGGTGGTACCTACAATGAGCAGTTCTTC
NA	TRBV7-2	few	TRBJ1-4	CASSFGTTNEKLFF	TGTGCCAGCAGCTTCGGGACAACTAATGAAAAACTGTTTTTT
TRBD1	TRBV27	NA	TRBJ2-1	CASSLRQGVGGGHNEQFF	TGTGCCAGCAGTTTGAGACAGGGGGTGGGGGGGGGCCACAATGAGCAGTTCTTC
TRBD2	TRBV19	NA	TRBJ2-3	CASSRPASGRGDTQYF	TGTGCCAGTAGCCGCCCAGCTAGCGGGAGAGGAGATACGCAGTATTTT
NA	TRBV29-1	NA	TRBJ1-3	CSGSGTGNTIYF	TGCAGCGGATCAGGGACTGGAAACACCATATATTTT
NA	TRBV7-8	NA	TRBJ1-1	CASSYQTGQTEAFF	TGTGCCAGCAGCTACCAGACAGGCCAGACTGAAGCTTTCTTT
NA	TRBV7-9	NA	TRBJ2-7	CASSTRGSSYEQYF	TGTGCCAGCTCTACTCGGGGGAGCTCCTACGAGCAGTACTTC
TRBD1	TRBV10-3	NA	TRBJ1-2	CAIGGQGPTNYGYTF	TGTGCCATCGGTGGACAGGGACCTACTAACTATGGCTACACCTTC
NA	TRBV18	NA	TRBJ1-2	CASSPPQGGYGYTF	TGTGCCAGCTCACCACCCCAGGGTGGCTATGGCTACACCTTC
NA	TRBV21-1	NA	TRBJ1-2	CASSNPRDGGYTF	TGTGCCAGCAGCAACCCCAGGGATGGGGGCTACACCTTC
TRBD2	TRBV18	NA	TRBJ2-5	CASSPPAGGARETQYF	TGTGCCAGCTCACCACCCGCCGGGGGGGCCCGGGAGACCCAGTACTTC
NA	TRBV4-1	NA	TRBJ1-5	CASSPALDILSNQPQHF	TGCGCCAGCAGCCCAGCCCTGGACATCCTTTCCAATCAGCCCCAGCATTTT
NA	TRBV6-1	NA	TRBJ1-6	CASSELQVNGSPLHF	TGTGCCAGCAGTGAACTACAGGTCAATGGTTCACCCCTCCACTTT
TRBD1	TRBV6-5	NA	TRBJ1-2	CASTTGQGAPHGYTF	TGTGCCAGCACCACGGGACAGGGGGCCCCCCATGGCTACACCTTC
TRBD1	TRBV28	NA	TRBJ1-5	CASSLSWDRAKPQHF	TGTGCCAGCAGTTTATCCTGGGACAGGGCTAAGCCCCAGCATTTT
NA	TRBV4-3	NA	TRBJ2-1	CASSQELVRDEQFF	TGCGCCAGCAGCCAAGAACTAGTAAGGGATGAGCAGTTCTTC
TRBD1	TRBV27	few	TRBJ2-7	CASKRTGEYF	TGTGCCAGCAAGCGGACAGGGGAATACTTC
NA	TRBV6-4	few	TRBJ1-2	CASSRSEGYGYTF	TGTGCCAGCTCCAGGAGTGAGGGTTATGGCTACACCTTC
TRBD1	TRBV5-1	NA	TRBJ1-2	CASSFASGTALSSYGYTF	TGCGCCAGCAGCTTCGCATCCGGGACAGCGCTAAGCAGCTATGGCTACACCTTC
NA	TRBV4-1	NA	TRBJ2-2	CASSRIEQGWDTGELFF	TGCGCCAGCAGCCGGATAGAACAGGGATGGGACACCGGGGAGCTGTTTTTT
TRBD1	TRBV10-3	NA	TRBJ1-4	CAIRGQAGSSNEKLFF	TGTGCCATCAGGGGACAGGCGGGGAGTTCTAATGAAAAACTGTTTTTT
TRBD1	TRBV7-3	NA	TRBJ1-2	CASSSGGVYGYTF	TGTGCCAGCAGCTCAGGGGGAGTCTATGGCTACACCTTC
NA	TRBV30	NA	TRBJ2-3	CAWSSGLYRTDTQYF	TGTGCCTGGAGTTCGGGACTTTACCGCACAGATACGCAGTATTTT
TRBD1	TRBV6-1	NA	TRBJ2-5	CASSEEGARGETQYF	TGTGCCAGCAGTGAAGAGGGGGCGCGTGGGGAGACCCAGTACTTC
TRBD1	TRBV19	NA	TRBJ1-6	CASHGQESSYNSPLHF	TGTGCCAGCCATGGACAGGAGAGCTCCTATAATTCACCCCTCCACTTT
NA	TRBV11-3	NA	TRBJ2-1	CASSLGNGQGPVIF	TGTGCCAGCAGCTTAGGAAACGGGCAGGGGCCTGTAATCTTC
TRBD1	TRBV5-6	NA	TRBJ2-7	CASSLAYGQASYEQYF	TGTGCCAGCAGCTTGGCGTATGGACAGGCATCCTACGAGCAGTACTTC
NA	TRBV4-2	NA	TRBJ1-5	CASSQDTGISNQPQHF	TGTGCCAGCAGCCAAGATACAGGGATAAGCAATCAGCCCCAGCATTTT
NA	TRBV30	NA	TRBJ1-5	CAWSAGGVNQPQHF	TGTGCCTGGAGTGCTGGCGGCGTCAATCAGCCCCAGCATTTT
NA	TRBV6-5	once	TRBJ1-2	CASRLSTGFMGTF	TGTGCCAGCAGACTCTCGACAGGTTTCATGGGCACCTTC
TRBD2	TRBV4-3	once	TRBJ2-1	CASSQDLRGVSYNEQFF	TGCGCCAGCAGCCAAGACTTGCGGGGGGTCTCCTACAATGAGCAGTTCTTC
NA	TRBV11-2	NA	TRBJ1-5	CASSLEAGGGQPQHF	TGTGCCAGCAGCTTAGAGGCGGGGGGAGGACAGCCCCAGCATTTT
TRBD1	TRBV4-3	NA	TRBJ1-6	CASSQGQDNSPLHF	TGCGCCAGCAGCCAGGGACAGGACAATTCACCCCTCCACTTT
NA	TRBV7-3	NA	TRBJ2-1	CASSSRWGLGDNEQFF	TGTGCCAGCAGCTCGCGATGGGGGCTGGGGGACAATGAGCAGTTCTTC
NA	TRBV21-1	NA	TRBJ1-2	CASSKYREKGGYTF	TGTGCCAGCAGCAAATACCGGGAAAAGGGCGGCTACACCTTC
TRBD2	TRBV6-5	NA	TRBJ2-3	CASSSAGDRADTQYF	TGTGCCAGCAGTTCGGCGGGGGATCGGGCAGATACGCAGTATTTT